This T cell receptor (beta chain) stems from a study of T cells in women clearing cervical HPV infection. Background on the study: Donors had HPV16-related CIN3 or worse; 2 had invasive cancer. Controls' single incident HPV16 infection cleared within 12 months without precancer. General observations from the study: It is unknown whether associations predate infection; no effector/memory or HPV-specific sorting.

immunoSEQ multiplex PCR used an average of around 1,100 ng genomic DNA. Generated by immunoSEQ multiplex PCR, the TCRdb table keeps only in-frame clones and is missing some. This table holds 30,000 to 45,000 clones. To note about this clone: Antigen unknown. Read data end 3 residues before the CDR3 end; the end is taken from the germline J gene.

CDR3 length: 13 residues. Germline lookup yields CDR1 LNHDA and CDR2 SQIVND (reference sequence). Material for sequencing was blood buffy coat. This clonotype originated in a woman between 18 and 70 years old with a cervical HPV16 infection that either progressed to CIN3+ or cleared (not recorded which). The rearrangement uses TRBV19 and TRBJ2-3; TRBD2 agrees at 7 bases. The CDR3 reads CASTRGRGETQYF. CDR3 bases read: TGTGCCAGTACCCGGGGACGGGGGGAGACG.